The TCR beta chain described here comes from a study of response to subunit inactivated influenza vaccine (dated by TCRdb to about 2018). A note on the overall study: To follow how T cells responded to a trivalent subunit inactivated influenza vaccine, the researchers relied on deep quantitative profiling of the T cell receptor repertoire.

Comments on this clonotype: Its antigen has not been determined. Nothing much larger sits one base from this clone, and base qualities are not available.

The investigation overall reported the following: The authors proposed that each seasonal influenza vaccination may bring in only a limited number of new T cells.

The CDR3 goes from the cysteine to the phenylalanine over 17 residues. CDR3 DNA is the only sequence kept; it has 51 bases, read in frame from the first base. V is trimmed back by 4 bases and J by 2 bases, and the junction contains 7 bases that no gene match accounts for. CDR1 DFQATT and CDR2 SNEGSKA were looked up in the germline V gene (reference sequence). Libraries were made using RT-PCR. For sequencing, an Illumina HiSeq 2500 was employed. The public reads were run again by TCRdb, first through fastp at Q25 and then through MiXCR, and only productive beta chains were kept. Rows are combined by CDR3 protein, so each entry shows the most common genes and DNA. In all, the sample holds around 760,000 distinct CDR3 sequences, and 11% to 15% of those were seen once. The ten largest clonotypes hold less than 9% of the sample.

The TCR originated in a man aged 45-60 years who received an inactivated influenza vaccine. Donor details come from another sample of the same person, matched by shared clones. The sample consisted of PBMCs from blood, taken around two weeks before vaccination. This receptor chain uses TRBV20-1 and TRBJ2-1; a stretch of 14 junction bases matches TRBD2. CDR3 region: CSATPTSGRATYNEQFF. The bases are TGCAGTGCTACTCCGACTAGCGGGAGGGCCACCTACAATGAGCAGTTCTTC.